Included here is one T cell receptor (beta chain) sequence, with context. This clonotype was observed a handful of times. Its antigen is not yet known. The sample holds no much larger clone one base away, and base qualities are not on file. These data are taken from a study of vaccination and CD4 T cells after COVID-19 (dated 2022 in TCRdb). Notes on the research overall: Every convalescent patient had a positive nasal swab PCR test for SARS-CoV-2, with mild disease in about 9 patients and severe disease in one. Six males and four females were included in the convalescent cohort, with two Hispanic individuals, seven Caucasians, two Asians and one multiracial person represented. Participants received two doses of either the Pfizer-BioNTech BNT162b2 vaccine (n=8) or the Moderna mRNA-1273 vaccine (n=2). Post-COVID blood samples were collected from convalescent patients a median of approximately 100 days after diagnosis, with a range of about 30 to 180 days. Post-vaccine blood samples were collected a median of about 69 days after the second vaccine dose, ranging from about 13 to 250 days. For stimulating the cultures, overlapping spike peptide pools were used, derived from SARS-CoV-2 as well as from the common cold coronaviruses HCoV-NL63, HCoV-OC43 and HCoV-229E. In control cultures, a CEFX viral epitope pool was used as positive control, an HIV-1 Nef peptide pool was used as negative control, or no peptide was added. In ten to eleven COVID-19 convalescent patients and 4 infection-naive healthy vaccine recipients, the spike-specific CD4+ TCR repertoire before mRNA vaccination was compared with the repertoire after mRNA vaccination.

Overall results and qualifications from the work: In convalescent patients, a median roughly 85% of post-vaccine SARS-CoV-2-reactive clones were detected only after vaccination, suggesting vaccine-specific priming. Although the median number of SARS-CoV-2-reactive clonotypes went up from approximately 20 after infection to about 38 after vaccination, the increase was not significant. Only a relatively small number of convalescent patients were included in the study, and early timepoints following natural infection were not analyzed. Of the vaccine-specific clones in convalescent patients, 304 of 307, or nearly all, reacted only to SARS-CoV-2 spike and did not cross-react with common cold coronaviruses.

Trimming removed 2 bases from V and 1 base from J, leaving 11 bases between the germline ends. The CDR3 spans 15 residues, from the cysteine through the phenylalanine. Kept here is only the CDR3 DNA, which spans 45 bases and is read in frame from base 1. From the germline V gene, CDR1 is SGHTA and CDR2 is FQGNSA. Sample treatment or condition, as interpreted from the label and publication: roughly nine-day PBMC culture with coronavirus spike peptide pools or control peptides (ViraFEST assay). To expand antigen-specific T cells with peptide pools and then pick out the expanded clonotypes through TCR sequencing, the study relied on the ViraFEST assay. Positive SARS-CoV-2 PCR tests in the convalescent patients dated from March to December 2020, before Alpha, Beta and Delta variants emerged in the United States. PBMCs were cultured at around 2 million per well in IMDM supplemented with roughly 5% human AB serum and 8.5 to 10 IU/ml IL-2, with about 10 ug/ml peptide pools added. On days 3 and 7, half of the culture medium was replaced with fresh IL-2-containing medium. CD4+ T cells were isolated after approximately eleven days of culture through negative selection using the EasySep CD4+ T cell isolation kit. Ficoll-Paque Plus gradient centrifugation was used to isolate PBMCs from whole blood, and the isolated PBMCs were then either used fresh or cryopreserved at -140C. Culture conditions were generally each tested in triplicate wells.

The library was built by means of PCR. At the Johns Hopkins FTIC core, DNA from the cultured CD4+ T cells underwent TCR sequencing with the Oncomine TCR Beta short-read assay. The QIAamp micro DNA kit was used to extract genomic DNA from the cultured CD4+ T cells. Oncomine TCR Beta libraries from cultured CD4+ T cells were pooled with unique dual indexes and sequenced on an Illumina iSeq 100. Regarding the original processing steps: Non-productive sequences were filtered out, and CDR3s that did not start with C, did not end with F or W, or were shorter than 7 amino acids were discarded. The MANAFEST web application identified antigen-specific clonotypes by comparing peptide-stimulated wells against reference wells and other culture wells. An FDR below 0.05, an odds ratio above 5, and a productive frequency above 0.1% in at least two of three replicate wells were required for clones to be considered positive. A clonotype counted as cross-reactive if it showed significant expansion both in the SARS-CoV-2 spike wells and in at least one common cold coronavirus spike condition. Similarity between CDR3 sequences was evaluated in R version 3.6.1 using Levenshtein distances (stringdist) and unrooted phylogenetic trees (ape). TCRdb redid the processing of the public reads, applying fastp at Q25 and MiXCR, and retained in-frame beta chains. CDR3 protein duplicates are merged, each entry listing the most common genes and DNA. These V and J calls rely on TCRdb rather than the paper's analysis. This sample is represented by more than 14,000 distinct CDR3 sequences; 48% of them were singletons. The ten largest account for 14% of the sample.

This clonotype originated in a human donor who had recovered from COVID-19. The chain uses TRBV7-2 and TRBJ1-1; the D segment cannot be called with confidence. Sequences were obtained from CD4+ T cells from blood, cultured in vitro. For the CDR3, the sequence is CASSLIWPQNTEAFF. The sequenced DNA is TGTGCCAGCAGCTTAATTTGGCCCCAGAACACTGAAGCTTTCTTT.